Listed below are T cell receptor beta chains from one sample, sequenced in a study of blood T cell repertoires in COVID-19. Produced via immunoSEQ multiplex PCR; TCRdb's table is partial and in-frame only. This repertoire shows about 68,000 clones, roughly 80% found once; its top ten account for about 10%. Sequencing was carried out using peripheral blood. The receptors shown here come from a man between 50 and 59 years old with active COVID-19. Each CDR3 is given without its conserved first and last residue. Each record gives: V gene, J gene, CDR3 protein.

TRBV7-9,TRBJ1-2,ASSLGPHRTGYT
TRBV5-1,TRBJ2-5,ASSPGTATEGTQY
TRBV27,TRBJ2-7,ASSLSAGRYEQY
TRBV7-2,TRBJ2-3,ASSSEGGADTQY
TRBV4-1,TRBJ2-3,ASSQERTSGRPDTQY
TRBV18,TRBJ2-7,ASSLARQGDPYEQY
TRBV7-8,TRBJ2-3,ASSTNTETQY
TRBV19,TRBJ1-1,ASTWGGTEAF
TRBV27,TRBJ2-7,ASARTGRYEQY
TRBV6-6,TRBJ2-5,ASSRAYQETQY
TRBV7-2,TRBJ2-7,ASSSSVASYEQY
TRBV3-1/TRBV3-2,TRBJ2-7,ASSQDGTYEQY
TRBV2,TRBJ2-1,ASSDGWEEF
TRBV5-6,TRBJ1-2,ASSQGGGQYGYT
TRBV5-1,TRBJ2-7,ASSLVAGSHEQY
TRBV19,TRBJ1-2,ASSLRTVGSFGYT
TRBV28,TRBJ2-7,ASSPGQPYEQY
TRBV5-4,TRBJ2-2,ASSKQGAIGTNTGELF
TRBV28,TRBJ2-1,ASRLGASSYNEQF
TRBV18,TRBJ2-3,ASSLSGMNPDTQY
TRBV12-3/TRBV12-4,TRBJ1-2,ASSLLAGDGYT
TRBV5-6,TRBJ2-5,ASSHLANQETQY
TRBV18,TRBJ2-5,ASSPSPNAQETQY
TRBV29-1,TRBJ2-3,SVEKASGTQY
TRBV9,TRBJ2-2,ASSVNPGLLYTGELF
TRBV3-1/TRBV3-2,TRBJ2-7,ASSQKTGVQY
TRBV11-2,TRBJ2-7,ASSPGLAGRSYEQY
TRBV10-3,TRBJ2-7,AISESGLAGGWSYEQY
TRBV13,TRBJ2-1,ASSRFPLRGLAPSWEQF
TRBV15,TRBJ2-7,ATSRYTGGSYEQY
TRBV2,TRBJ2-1,ASSEWGKTGSYNEQF
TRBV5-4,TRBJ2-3,ASSLAQKVTDTQY
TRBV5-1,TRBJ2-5,ASSRSPQGGETQY
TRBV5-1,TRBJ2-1,ASSSGSLYNEQF
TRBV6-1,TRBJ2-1,ASSDWGGADTQF
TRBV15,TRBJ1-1,ATRGHTENTEAF